These 27 T cell receptor beta chains originate from one sample sequenced in a study of identical twins. MiXCR was run by TCRdb on the 5' RACE reads, yielding one entry per CDR3 protein. The sample comprises 500,000 or so distinct CDR3 sequences, 11% to 15% of which are singletons, and roughly 0.5% rests with the top ten. These same data were also listed under a study on yellow fever vaccine responses in identical twins.

Sequencing used CD4+ T cells sorted from blood. Every receptor here comes from a woman under 30 in good health.

The V gene is TRBV29-1, the J gene TRBJ2-1; either TRBD1 or TRBD2 may supply D (6 bases each). V lost 2 bases, J lost 1 base, and 12 bases lay in between. The CDR3 sequence is 15 residues long. Germline CDR1 and CDR2: SQVTM and ANQGSEA. The CDR3 spells CSVERGSGSYNEQFF. The CDR3 bases are TGCAGCGTTGAAAGGGGGAGCGGGTCCTACAATGAGCAGTTCTTC.

This clonotype was seen at least ten times. The chain carries TRBV6-6 and TRBJ2-1; D is unclear. Germline CDR1 is MNHNY and CDR2 is SVGAGI (reference sequence). The V end lost 4 bases, the J end lost 2 bases, and 3 bases lay between the germline ends. The length of the CDR3 is 12 residues. CDR3 sequence: CASSFPYNEQFF. CDR3 in DNA: TGTGCCAGCAGTTTCCCCTACAATGAGCAGTTCTTC.

This clonotype was seen more than once but under ten times. The chain joins TRBV9 to TRBJ2-3, with a weak D call TRBD2 (5 bases). Trimming removed 2 bases at V and 7 bases at J, with 20 bases between. Germline CDR1 is SGDLS and CDR2 is YYNGEE. The CDR3 has 16 amino acids. As DNA, the CDR3 is TGTGCCAGCAGCGTCAAGTTCCTAGGACCCGGGAATACGCAGTATTTT. Amino acids: CASSVKFLGPGNTQYF.

This clonotype was seen only a few times. The V call is TRBV3-1, the J call TRBJ1-5; the D gene is possibly TRBD1 (5 bases). Germline CDR1 and CDR2: LGHDT and YNNKEL (reference sequence). The V end lost 6 bases, the J end lost 7 bases, and 16 bases lay between the germline ends. The CDR3 is made up of 14 amino acids. The CDR3 region is CASSGDGGGQPQHF. CDR3 DNA sequence: TGTGCCAGCAGTGGGGACGGCGGGGGACAGCCCCAGCATTTT.

This clonotype appeared many times. The chain uses TRBV29-1 and TRBJ2-3; 7 bases map to TRBD1. V gave up 7 bases and J gave up 5 bases; unmatched junction bases: 9. The CDR3 has 13 amino acids. From germline, CDR1 is SQVTM and CDR2 ANQGSEA. CDR3 DNA sequence: TGCAGCGCGGAACAGGGGACGGAAGATACGCAGTATTTT. Encoded protein: CSAEQGTEDTQYF.

V is TRBV12-3 or TRBV12-4 and J is TRBJ2-3; 11 nucleotides match TRBD2. With V trimmed by 5 bases and J by 10 bases, 8 bases remained unmatched. The CDR3 runs 14 residues. The CDR3: CASSTSGGWGPQYF. The DNA of the CDR3 is TGTGCCAGCAGTACTAGCGGGGGCTGGGGGCCGCAGTATTTT.

This clonotype was observed a handful of times. This sequence joins TRBV4-2 and TRBJ2-3; 10 bases fit TRBD2. Unmatched junction bases numbered 13, after V lost 0 bases and J lost 1 base. Germline loops: CDR1 LGHNA, CDR2 YNFKEQ. The CDR3 length is 20 residues. CDR3 in amino acids: CASSQDGRAGGPVGTDTQYF. CDR3 coding DNA: TGTGCCAGCAGCCAAGATGGTCGAGCGGGGGGGCCCGTGGGCACAGATACGCAGTATTTT.

The gene calls are TRBV10-3 and TRBJ2-7; 9 nucleotides match TRBD2. The ends lost 6 bases at V and 4 bases at J; junction bases unmatched: 4. This CDR3 spans 13 amino acids. CDR1 and CDR2 from the germline V gene are ENHRY and SYGVKD. CDR3 nucleotide sequence: TGTGCCATCAGCGAGCGGGGGGATTACGAGCAGTACTTC. Its translation is CAISERGDYEQYF.

This clonotype was counted between two and nine times. The genes are TRBV28 and TRBJ1-1, with D uncertain. The CDR3 extends over 11 amino acids. V lost 7 bases to trimming and J lost 1 base, with 4 bases between them. The germline V gene has CDR1 MDHEN and CDR2 SYDVKM. The CDR3 spells CASTENTEAFF. The CDR3 coding sequence is TGTGCCAGCACCGAGAACACTGAAGCTTTCTTT.

Of note for this clonotype: One base away lies a much larger clone, so this may be a sequencing read error. The V call is TRBV3-1, the J call TRBJ2-2, with D uncertain. Germline assignment: CDR1 LGHDT and CDR2 YNNKEL (reference sequence). This CDR3 comprises 11 residues. Trimming left V 2 bases short and J 6 bases short, with 1 base between. CDR3 in amino acids: CASSQSGELFF. The CDR3 DNA reads as TGTGCCAGCAGCCAATCCGGGGAGCTGTTTTTT.

In its sample, this clonotype was seen a few times. This sequence joins TRBV27 and TRBJ2-1, with D possibly TRBD1 on 6 matching bases. Trimming took off 6 bases at V and 0 bases at J, with 27 bases between the two ends. Germline V CDR1 and CDR2: MNHEY, SMNVEV (reference sequence). The CDR3 sequence is 20 residues long. The CDR3: CASRRDKGAAPSSSYNEQFF. Written as DNA, the CDR3 is TGTGCCAGCAGACGGGACAAAGGGGCCGCCCCGTCAAGCTCCTACAATGAGCAGTTCTTC.

This clonotype was recorded a few times. The chain recombines TRBV3-1 with TRBJ2-7, with 11 positions matching TRBD2. V lost 2 bases to trimming and J lost 7 bases; unmatched junction nucleotides: 4. The CDR3 has 14 amino acids. Germline V lookup: CDR1 LGHDT, CDR2 YNNKEL (reference sequence). CDR3: CASSQLRLAGEQYF. The CDR3 region has the DNA TGTGCCAGCAGCCAACTCAGACTAGCGGGGGAGCAGTACTTC.

This clonotype was picked up one time. The junction does not match germline at one end; this may be a read error. CDR3 sequence reads: CTSSEGPRYEQYF. The CDR3 nucleotides read TGTACCAGCAGTGAAGGACCACGCTACGAGCAGTACTTC. V is TRBV25-1 and J is TRBJ2-7; no clear D gene. There are 13 residues in the CDR3. CDR1 and CDR2 from the germline V gene are MGHDK and SYGVNS.

This clonotype was recorded a few times. The V gene is TRBV18, the J gene TRBJ2-3; the D call may be TRBD1 or TRBD2 (5 bases each). Trimming removed 0 bases from V and 6 bases from J, with 10 bases in between. The CDR3 covers 14 residues. Germline CDR1 KGHSH, CDR2 LQKENI. The CDR3 reads CASSPPGPRDTQYF. The CDR3 bases are TGTGCCAGCTCACCACCGGGACCCAGGGATACGCAGTATTTT.

A few counts support this clonotype. CDR3 coding DNA: TGTGCCAGCAGTTCAGGAGGCCGGTCTAATGAAAAACTGTTTTTT. It yields the protein CASSSGGRSNEKLFF. This chain links TRBV6-5 with TRBJ1-4; D remains ambiguous. The CDR3 loop spans 15 amino acids. The V end was cut by 4 bases, the J end by 3 bases, with 12 bases between. CDR1 and CDR2 from the germline V gene are MNHEY and SVGAGI.

This clonotype was counted between two and nine times. The gene calls are TRBV4-2 and TRBJ1-2; 7 nucleotides line up with TRBD1. Germline V gene data show CDR1 as LGHNA and CDR2 as YNFKEQ. Trimming took 1 base from V and 0 from J; bases not matched to a gene: 11. This CDR3 comprises 18 residues. The CDR3 spells CASSQAGTVPSSNYGYTF. The CDR3 nucleotides read TGTGCCAGCAGCCAAGCTGGGACAGTTCCCTCCTCTAACTATGGCTACACCTTC.

In this sample, this clonotype turned up a few times. The chain employs TRBV5-8 and TRBJ2-1; 8 bases align to TRBD2. Germline CDR1 SGHTS, CDR2 YDEGEE. V trimming: 4 bases; J trimming: 6 bases; junction bases outside the gene matches: 6. The CDR3 sequence is 14 residues long. CDR3 coding DNA: TGTGCCAGCAGCCGGGGACTAGACGGCAATGAGCAGTTCTTC. Translating it yields CASSRGLDGNEQFF.

There are a few counts of this clonotype. This sequence joins TRBV7-3 and TRBJ1-1, with D hard to call. Germline-derived CDR1 and CDR2 are SGHTA and FQGTGA. The CDR3 has 13 residues. Trimming pared 2 bases from V and 1 base from J, leaving 5 bases between. The chain's CDR3 is CASSLYTNTEAFF. CDR3 bases: TGTGCCAGCAGCTTATATACGAACACTGAAGCTTTCTTT. Supplemented by reference TRBV7-3 and TRBJ1-1, the full variable domain reads GAGVSQTPSNKVTEKGKYVELRCDPISGHTALYWYRQSLGQGPEFLIYFQGTGAADDSGLPNDRFFAVRPEGSVSTLKIQRTERGDSAVYLCASSLYTNTEAFFGQGTRLTVV.

This clonotype occurred a few times. J is TRBJ2-3 and V is TRBV12-3 or TRBV12-4, with a tentative D call TRBD1 (5 bases). The CDR3 spans 14 residues. V dropped 7 bases and J dropped 1 base, with 12 bases sitting between them. In DNA, the CDR3 is TGTGCCAGCACCGGACATTCCCGCACAGATACGCAGTATTTT. Protein sequence: CASTGHSRTDTQYF.

The rearrangement uses TRBV20-1 and TRBJ2-5; 7 nucleotides align to TRBD2. J lost 5 bases, V lost 0 bases, and 9 bases had no gene match. In germline, CDR1 is DFQATT, CDR2 SNEGSKA (reference sequence). The CDR3 extends over 15 amino acids. The CDR3 reads CSARERLTGGETQYF. CDR3 sequence (DNA): TGCAGTGCTAGAGAGCGACTAACGGGGGGTGAGACCCAGTACTTC.

This clonotype came up many times. The chain joins TRBV6-1 to TRBJ1-1; 7 bases are a match to TRBD1. V lost 5 bases and J lost 3; bases outside the gene matches: 6. The CDR3 has 14 amino acids. In germline, CDR1 is MNHNS, CDR2 SASEGT. The CDR3 protein is CASSLQGGYTEAFF. The CDR3, as DNA: TGTGCCAGCAGTCTCCAGGGGGGCTACACTGAAGCTTTCTTT.

The V call is TRBV11-1, the J call TRBJ2-1; 7 bases agree with TRBD2. V shed 1 base and J 4 bases; nucleotides not matched to a gene: 7. The CDR3 loop spans 16 amino acids. Germline V gene data show CDR1 as SGHAT and CDR2 as FQDESV (reference sequence). The CDR3 here is CASSLGLAAIYNEQFF. CDR3 in DNA: TGTGCCAGCAGCTTAGGGCTAGCGGCTATTTACAATGAGCAGTTCTTC.

This clonotype was seen more than once but under ten times. This chain connects TRBV12-3 or TRBV12-4 to TRBJ1-5, with TRBD1 matching 7 bases. V lost 5 bases to trimming and J lost 6 bases; unmatched junction nucleotides: 7. The CDR3 sequence is 14 residues long. CDR3 amino acids: CASSPGTAFQPQHF. In DNA form, the CDR3 reads TGTGCCAGCAGTCCCGGGACAGCTTTTCAGCCCCAGCATTTT.

In its sample, this clonotype was seen a few times. The chain employs TRBV28 and TRBJ2-7; no firm D call. The ends were cut back, 2 bases at V and 4 bases at J, with 12 bases in the middle. CDR3 length: 14 residues. Germline values: CDR1 MDHEN, CDR2 SYDVKM. As DNA, the CDR3 is TGTGCCAGCAGTTTAATGGATAGAGTATACGAGCAGTACTTC. Translation: CASSLMDRVYEQYF.

This clonotype turned up a few times. The chain links TRBV7-6 to TRBJ2-5, with a tentative D call TRBD1 (5 bases). Looked up from germline, CDR1 is SGHVS and CDR2 is FNYEAQ. The CDR3 is 14 residues long. Trimming pared 1 base from V and 6 bases from J, leaving 12 bases between. The chain's CDR3 is CASSLVGAQKTQYF. CDR3 sequence (DNA): TGTGCCAGCAGCTTAGTTGGGGCGCAAAAGACCCAGTACTTC.

The gene calls are TRBV28 and TRBJ2-2, with TRBD1 matching over 9 bases. The CDR3 contains 15 residues. V lost 9 bases, J lost 4 bases, and 9 bases stayed unmatched. The germline gives CDR1 MDHEN, CDR2 SYDVKM. CDR3 sequence: CASFETGGFTGELFF. The CDR3 nucleotides read TGTGCCAGTTTTGAGACAGGGGGTTTCACCGGGGAGCTGTTTTTT.

The rearrangement uses TRBV27 and TRBJ2-2; no reliable D call. V was pared by 8 bases and J by 0 bases, with 10 bases between. Germline V gene sequence: CDR1 MNHEY, CDR2 SMNVEV (reference sequence). CDR3 size: 14 residues. CDR3 protein: CASRRVANTGELFF. For the CDR3, the DNA is TGTGCCAGCCGAAGGGTCGCGAACACCGGGGAGCTGTTTTTT.